The 4 T cell receptor beta chains below come from one sample, sequenced in a study of T cell repertoires in cytomegalovirus infection. TCRdb re-analysed the reads in MiXCR, keeping a single row per CDR3 protein. The sample includes under 350,000 distinct CDR3 sequences, roughly 9.3% seen only once; the top ten take around 2.5%. The source material was PBMCs. The source of these receptors is a human donor in good health (CMV status not recorded). Some clones in this sample may be carry-over from other donors' samples.

This clonotype appeared a few times. CDR3 loop: CATSILAGTYEQYF. CDR3 DNA: TGTGCCACCAGCATACTAGCGGGGACCTACGAGCAGTACTTC. The rearrangement links TRBV15 to TRBJ2-7; 10 bases align to TRBD2. J was trimmed by 2 bases and V by 4 bases; bases with no gene match: 2. The germline V gene has CDR1 LNHNV and CDR2 YYDKDF (reference sequence). The CDR3 runs 14 residues.

This clonotype was observed at least ten times. This sequence joins TRBV6-5 and TRBJ2-7; perhaps TRBD1 as D (7 bases). Germline-derived CDR1 and CDR2 are MNHEY and SVGAGI. The CDR3 sequence is 15 residues long. Trimming pared 6 bases from V and 6 bases from J, leaving 21 bases between. The chain's CDR3 is CASSPARGALGEQYV. The DNA of the CDR3 is TGTGCCAGCAGCCCCGCCAGGGGGGCCCTCGGCGAGCAGTACGTC.

The sample holds many counts of this clonotype. This chain links TRBV6-2 or TRBV6-3 with TRBJ1-5, with a possible D match to TRBD1 (5 bases). This CDR3 has 14 amino acids. Per germline, CDR1 MNHEY and CDR2 SVGEGT. Trimming shortened V by 3 bases and J by 6 bases, and 12 bases separated the two germline ends. The chain's CDR3 is CASSYWGSGQPQHF. The CDR3 DNA sequence: TGTGCCAGCAGTTATTGGGGGTCCGGTCAGCCCCAGCATTTT.

This clonotype has at least ten counts. V is TRBV6-2 or TRBV6-3 and J is TRBJ1-1, with a weak D call TRBD1 (6 bases). V lost 10 bases, J lost 4 bases, and 19 bases lay in between. Germline CDR1 reads MNHEY; CDR2 reads SVGEGT. The length of the CDR3 is 14 residues. CDR3 sequence (DNA): TGTGCCATTACGGACAGCTTAAGAAGCACTGAAGCTTTCTTT. It yields the protein CAITDSLRSTEAFF.